Each of the 30 T cell receptor beta chains below was sequenced from the same sample in a study of stem cell transplantation in POMP-related autoinflammatory disease. Points from the study as a whole: A trend toward lower repertoire diversity and greater clonality appeared in every analyzed T-cell subset of PRAID patients. Patients with PRAID showed a restricted number of unique TRB V-J gene pairings.

For these receptors, no antigen is known. Sequencing was performed with immunoSEQ multiplex PCR; in TCRdb, only in-frame clones are kept and a portion is missing. Counted here are roughly 10,000 clones, around 86% occurring once; the ten biggest clones make up about 59%. The input for sequencing was CD8+ T cells from PBMCs, taken before stem cell transplantation. The receptors come from a human donor with POMP-related autoinflammation and immune dysregulation (PRAID).

This rearrangement joins TRBV4-2 to TRBJ2-7; 9 nucleotides align to TRBD2. This CDR3 has 15 amino acids. J gave up 3 bases and V 0 bases, and 3 bases lay outside the gene matches. The germline V gene encodes CDR1 LGHNA and CDR2 YNFKEQ. The CDR3 spells CASSQEPSGNYEQYF. The CDR3 region has the DNA TGTGCCAGCAGCCAAGAACCTAGCGGGAACTACGAGCAGTACTTC.

This rearrangement joins TRBV4-1 to TRBJ1-5; D is undetermined. The length of the CDR3 is 13 residues. Trimming left V 3 bases short and J 11 bases short, with 14 bases between. CDR1 and CDR2 (germline): MGHRA, YSYEKL. The CDR3 nucleotides are TGCGCCAGCAGCCACGATCGGGGAGCGGCCCAGCATTTT. Its translation: CASSHDRGAAQHF.

The chain recombines TRBV2 with TRBJ1-1; the D gene is possibly TRBD1 (5 bases). V was trimmed by 7 bases and J by 8 bases, leaving 14 bases between them. The CDR3 is made up of 12 amino acids. The germline V gene has CDR1 SNHLY and CDR2 FYNNEI. CDR3 coding DNA: TGTGCCAGCACCAACCAGGGTCGGGAAGCTTTCTTT. Translation: CASTNQGREAFF. The full variable domain, rest sourced from reference TRBV2 and TRBJ1-1, is EPEVTQTPSHQVTQMGQEVILRCVPISNHLYFYWYRQILGQKVEFLVSFYNNEISEKSEIFDDQFSVERPDGSNFTLKIRSTKLEDSAMYFCASTNQGREAFFGQGTRLTVV.

V usage is TRBV19 and J usage is TRBJ2-7; 7 bases agree with TRBD2. CDR3 length: 14 residues. Germline CDR1 LNHDA, CDR2 SQIVND (reference sequence). V was clipped by 3 bases and J by 2 bases; unmatched bases: 4. In nucleotides, the CDR3 is TGTGCCAGTAGTATCTCAGCGGGACCCTACGAGCAGTACTTC. Amino acid sequence: CASSISAGPYEQYF. The whole variable domain, filled in from reference TRBV19 and TRBJ2-7, reads DGGITQSPKYLFRKEGQNVTLSCEQNLNHDAMYWYRQDPGQGLRLIYYSQIVNDFQKGDIAEGYSVSREKKESFPLTVTSAQKNPTAFYLCASSISAGPYEQYFGPGTRLTVT.

In nucleotides, the CDR3 is TGTGCCAGCAGCTTAGGGACTTCACAAGAGACCCAGTACTTC. It translates to CASSLGTSQETQYF. The chain combines TRBV7-9 with TRBJ2-5; a possible D gene is TRBD2 (5 bases). V lost 1 base and J 2 bases, leaving 8 bases between the germline ends. Germline V gene lookup returns CDR1 SEHNR and CDR2 FQNEAQ (reference sequence). The CDR3 totals 14 residues.

V gene TRBV5-8 combines with J gene TRBJ1-2; TRBD1 matches 7 bases. From germline, CDR1 is SGHTS and CDR2 YDEGEE. J lost 7 bases, V lost 3 bases, and 9 bases had no gene match. The CDR3 is 14 residues long. The CDR3 is CASSSLQGYGGYTF. Here the CDR3 DNA reads TGTGCCAGCAGCTCATTACAGGGGTACGGTGGCTACACCTTC.

With respect to this clone: A junction boundary mismatches the germline segment, possibly from a read error. Other nucleotide sequences from this sample produce the same CDR3. CDR3 sequence reads: CASSRTGGQPQHF. The CDR3 region has the DNA TGCGCCAGCAGCCGGACAGGGGGTCAGCCCCAGCATTTT. J is TRBJ1-5 and V is TRBV7-9, with 10 nucleotides matching TRBD1. The CDR3 runs to 13 residues. The germline gives CDR1 SEHNR, CDR2 FQNEAQ (reference sequence).

This CDR3 reads CASSYRGLNYGYTF. The CDR3 DNA reads as TGTGCCAGCAGCTACAGGGGGCTCAACTATGGCTACACCTTC. The J gene is TRBJ1-2, the V gene TRBV7-9; 9 bases are a match to TRBD1. Trimming cost V 4 bases and J 2 bases; bases outside gene matches: 2. This CDR3 is 14 amino acids long. Germline V gene lookup returns CDR1 SEHNR and CDR2 FQNEAQ (reference sequence).

The rearrangement uses TRBV10-2 and TRBJ2-3, with 13 bases lining up with TRBD2. V trimming: 7 bases; J trimming: 1 base; junction bases outside the gene matches: 8. Germline CDR1 and CDR2: WSHSY and SAAADI. CDR3 length: 17 amino acids. For the CDR3, the DNA is TGCGCCAGCACCGAACCTGGACTAGCGGGGGGCACAGATACGCAGTATTTT. This gives the protein CASTEPGLAGGTDTQYF.

The rearrangement uses TRBV14 and TRBJ2-1, with 14 nucleotides matching TRBD2. The CDR3 spans 17 residues. Germline V gene sequence: CDR1 SGHDN, CDR2 FVKESK. J was trimmed by 3 bases and V by 6 bases; bases with no gene match: 7. This chain's CDR3 is CASRDGTSGRLYNEQFF. The CDR3 coding sequence is TGTGCCAGCAGAGACGGGACTAGCGGGAGACTCTACAATGAGCAGTTCTTC. Full variable domain (outside the CDR3, taken from reference TRBV14 and TRBJ2-1): EAGVTQFPSHSVIEKGQTVTLRCDPISGHDNLYWYRRVMGKEIKFLLHFVKESKQDESGMPNNRFLAERTGGTYSTLKVQPAELEDSGVYFCASRDGTSGRLYNEQFFGPGTRLTVL.

The chain combines TRBV27 with TRBJ2-7, with 8 bases matching TRBD1. V shed 6 bases, J shed 4 bases, and the junction held 8 bases outside the gene matches. The CDR3 is 14 residues long. The V gene's germline CDR1 is MNHEY and CDR2 SMNVEV (reference sequence). CDR3 DNA: TGTGCCAGCAGGAACAGGGGGTCGGGGTACGAGCAGTACTTC. Residues: CASRNRGSGYEQYF.

V and J are TRBV9 and TRBJ2-5; 8 nucleotides align to TRBD2. The CDR3 loop spans 16 amino acids. Trimming removed 0 bases from V and 4 bases from J; junction bases left unmatched: 8. Germline V gives CDR1 SGDLS, CDR2 YYNGEE. The CDR3 DNA reads TGTGCCAGCAGCGTAGAAGGGCTAGCGGGCCGAGAGACCCAGTACTTC. Its protein product is CASSVEGLAGRETQYF.

The J gene is TRBJ1-5, the V gene TRBV6-6; 7 nucleotides align to TRBD1. The CDR3 loop spans 16 amino acids. From germline, CDR1 is MNHNY and CDR2 SVGAGI (reference sequence). Trimming removed 6 bases from V and 9 bases from J; junction bases left unmatched: 17. The CDR3 DNA follows: TGTGCCAGCAGGGCGTTCCGGGACAGTGGGGGTAGGCCCCAGCATTTT. Encoded protein: CASRAFRDSGGRPQHF.

The rearrangement links TRBV29-1 to TRBJ2-7; 11 bases line up with TRBD2. The length of the CDR3 is 14 residues. The V segment lost 4 bases and the J segment 5 bases; nucleotides outside the gene matches: 7. Looked up from germline, CDR1 is SQVTM and CDR2 is ANQGSEA. CDR3 sequence: CSVAASGRFDEQYF. Written as DNA, the CDR3 is TGCAGCGTTGCGGCTAGCGGGAGGTTCGACGAGCAGTACTTC.

This clone was seen only a few times. The CDR3 nucleotides read TGCGCCAGCAGCCAAGATCAGGCAGAAAACTATGGCTACACCTTC. It codes for CASSQDQAENYGYTF. The chain links TRBV4-1 to TRBJ1-2; D is ambiguous. The CDR3 runs to 15 residues. Trimming took off 0 bases at V and 2 bases at J, with 10 bases between the two ends. The germline V gene encodes CDR1 MGHRA and CDR2 YSYEKL.

Of note for this clone: Compared with germline, one end of the junction differs, possibly owing to a read error. This chain connects TRBV7-2 to TRBJ1-1, with a tentative D call TRBD1 (5 bases). The length of the CDR3 is 10 residues. Germline V CDR1 and CDR2: SGHTA, FQGNSA. This CDR3 reads CASSGAGTLF. CDR3 DNA: TGTGCCAGCAGCGGGGCCGGGACCCTTTTT.

This rearrangement joins TRBV21-1 to TRBJ2-3; TRBD2, the table's D call, was not compared with the DNA. TRBV21-1 is flagged as a pseudogene. The CDR3 consists of 15 residues. The CDR3 nucleotides are TGTGCCAGCAGCAAAGGCCAGCTAGGCACAGATACGCAGTATTTT. This codes for CASSKGQLGTDTQYF.

The V call is TRBV7-9, the J call TRBJ2-1; no clear D. Germline CDR1 reads SEHNR; CDR2 reads FQNEAQ (reference sequence). The CDR3 totals 12 residues. The V and J ends lost 1 base and 10 bases respectively, with 8 bases between them. The CDR3 here is CASSLVSKEQFF. The CDR3 DNA reads TGTGCCAGCAGCTTAGTCAGTAAAGAGCAGTTCTTC.

In regard to this clone: A junction end diverges from the germline sequence, so it may reflect a read error. The chain combines TRBV29-1 with TRBJ2-1; 15 positions match TRBD2. The CDR3 consists of 16 residues. CDR1 is SQVTM and CDR2 is ANQGSEA in the germline V gene. CDR3 region: CSVEGLAGGGYNEQFF. In DNA form, the CDR3 reads TGCAGCGTCGAAGGACTAGCGGGAGGGGGCTACAATGAGCAGTTCTTC.

This clone has just a few counts. V gene TRBV2 combines with J gene TRBJ1-4; 8 positions agree with TRBD1. The length of the CDR3 is 15 residues. With V trimmed by 4 bases and J by 1 base, 2 bases remained unmatched. The germline V gene has CDR1 SNHLY and CDR2 FYNNEI. The CDR3 DNA is TGTGCCAGCAGTGGGACAGGGCAAACTAATGAAAAACTGTTTTTT. Its protein product is CASSGTGQTNEKLFF.

The genes are TRBV10-2 and TRBJ2-2; D gene uncertain. V lost 8 bases, J lost 0 bases, and 10 bases lay in between. This CDR3 is built from 14 residues. The germline gives CDR1 WSHSY, CDR2 SAAADI. CDR3 protein: CASWGIANTGELFF. Here the CDR3 DNA reads TGCGCCAGCTGGGGTATTGCGAACACCGGGGAGCTGTTTTTT.

This clone has just a few counts. The V call is TRBV5-6, the J call TRBJ2-3, with 13 bases that match TRBD2. Germline-derived CDR1 and CDR2 are SGHDT and YYEEEE. After removal of 3 bases from V and 6 bases from J, the junction contained 10 bases not matched to a gene. The CDR3 is 17 residues long. The DNA of the CDR3 is TGTGCCAGCAGCTCCAGACTAGCGGGAGGCTGGTTGGATACGCAGTATTTT. Its protein is CASSSRLAGGWLDTQYF. Supplemented by reference TRBV5-6 and TRBJ2-3, the full variable domain reads DAGVTQSPTHLIKTRGQQVTLRCSPKSGHDTVSWYQQALGQGPQFIFQYYEEEERQRGNFPDRFSGHQFPNYSSELNVNALLLGDSALYLCASSSRLAGGWLDTQYFGPGTRLTVL.

This chain links TRBV4-1 with TRBJ2-5; TRBD1 aligns across 7 bases. The J call is doubtful: the DNA matches TRBJ2-7 better. The CDR3 contains 16 residues. Germline CDR1 is MGHRA and CDR2 is YSYEKL. The DNA of the CDR3 is TGCGCCAGCAGCCAAATGTGGACAGGTCTAACCTACGAGCAGTACTTC. Translated: CASSQMWTGLTYEQYF.

V is TRBV19 and J is TRBJ2-3; D is possibly TRBD2 (6 bases). The germline V gene encodes CDR1 LNHDA and CDR2 SQIVND (reference sequence). This CDR3 comprises 14 residues. V was clipped by 6 bases and J by 6 bases, with 16 bases between them. In nucleotides, the CDR3 is TGTGCCAGTAGCATTTCCTTGGACTACGATACGCAGTATTTT. This sequence encodes CASSISLDYDTQYF.

This sequence joins TRBV15 and TRBJ2-6, with a tentative D call TRBD1 (5 bases). Trimming shortened V by 3 bases and J by 0 bases, and 18 bases separated the two germline ends. Germline V gene sequence: CDR1 LNHNV, CDR2 YYDKDF (reference sequence). The CDR3 runs 19 residues. CDR3 in DNA: TGTGCCACCAGCAGTAGACAGCTTTCATTGACCTCTGGGGCCAACGTCCTGACTTTC. This codes for CATSSRQLSLTSGANVLTF.

The V gene is TRBV7-9, the J gene TRBJ2-3; no definite D call. CDR3 length: 12 amino acids. The V and J ends lost 5 bases and 6 bases respectively, with 9 bases between them. Germline V gene lookup returns CDR1 SEHNR and CDR2 FQNEAQ (reference sequence). The CDR3 DNA sequence: TGTGCCAGCAGCCCAGACCTGGATACGCAGTATTTT. Translated: CASSPDLDTQYF.

This clone has a single count. The J gene is TRBJ1-2, the V gene TRBV5-8; no definite D call. The CDR3 runs to 15 residues. Trimming pared 4 bases from V and 8 bases from J, leaving 21 bases between. The germline V gene encodes CDR1 SGHTS and CDR2 YDEGEE. DNA of the CDR3: TGTGCCAGCAGCCAAGATCCCCCCACTATACGAGGCTACACCTTC. This gives the protein CASSQDPPTIRGYTF.

This sequence joins TRBV29-1 and TRBJ2-2; 7 bases align to TRBD2. The CDR3 totals 13 residues. Germline V CDR1 and CDR2: SQVTM, ANQGSEA. The J segment lost 3 bases and the V segment lost 7 bases, leaving 5 bases of the junction unmatched. CDR3 residues: CSGVAGYTGELFF. CDR3 nucleotide sequence: TGCAGCGGAGTAGCGGGTTACACCGGGGAGCTGTTTTTT.

V and J are TRBV10-3 and TRBJ2-1, with D possibly matching TRBD1 (6 bases). Deletions cut 6 bases from V and 0 bases from J, with 12 bases between. CDR3 length: 15 residues. Germline V gene data show CDR1 as ENHRY and CDR2 as SYGVKD. CDR3 sequence: CAISPGHASYNEQFF. The CDR3 bases are TGTGCCATCAGCCCGGGACATGCCTCCTACAATGAGCAGTTCTTC.

This chain joins TRBV30 and TRBJ2-2, with a tentative D call TRBD1 (6 bases). The CDR3 has 15 amino acids. Germline values: CDR1 GTSNPN, CDR2 SVGIG (reference sequence). Trimming pared 5 bases from V and 1 base from J, leaving 14 bases between. The DNA of the CDR3 is TGTGCCTGGGCCGGGACATTCGGGAACACCGGGGAGCTGTTTTTT. Translating it yields CAWAGTFGNTGELFF.